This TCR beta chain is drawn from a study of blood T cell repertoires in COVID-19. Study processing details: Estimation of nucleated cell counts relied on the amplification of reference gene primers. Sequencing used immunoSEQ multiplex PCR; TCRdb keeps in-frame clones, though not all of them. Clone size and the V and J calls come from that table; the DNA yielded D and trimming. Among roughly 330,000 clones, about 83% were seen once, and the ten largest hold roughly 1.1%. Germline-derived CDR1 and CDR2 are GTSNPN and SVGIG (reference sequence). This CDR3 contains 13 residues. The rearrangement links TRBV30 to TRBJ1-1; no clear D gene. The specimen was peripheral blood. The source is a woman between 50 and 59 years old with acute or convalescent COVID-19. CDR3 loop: CVLSSHSNTEAFF. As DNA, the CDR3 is TGTGTCCTTTCCTCCCACTCGAACACTGAAGCTTTCTTT.